This TCR beta chain came from a study of shared clonotypes between healthy human individuals. Regarding the study as a whole: The study found lower generation probabilities in non-shared clonotypes than in those shared by all four donors. Among a few donors, roughly 5% of naive CD4 clonotypes were found in common.

In the authors' methods: There were no quality scores in the junction-only immunoSEQ sequences, so filtering differed. Method: immunoSEQ multiplex PCR; TCRdb's copy keeps in-frame clones and lacks some. V, J and clone size reflect that table, while D and trimming were determined from the DNA. This table has roughly 1 million clones, roughly 75% appearing once. With respect to this clone: Antigen unknown.

Sequencing used memory CD4+ T cells sorted from blood. Subset in this sample: CD45RA-negative fraction. This receptor was taken from a man aged 18 to 29 in good health.

This CDR3 is CASSPGTTYGYTF. In DNA, the CDR3 is TGTGCCAGCTCACCCGGGACAACCTATGGCTACACCTTC. The rearrangement uses TRBV18 and TRBJ1-2; TRBD1 is a possible D gene (6 bases). Trimming removed 3 bases at V and 4 bases at J, with 9 bases between. The CDR3 length is 13 residues. The germline CDR1 and CDR2 sequences are KGHSH and LQKENI.